The rows below give T cell receptor beta chains drawn from one sample of a study of beta chain features in type 1 diabetes. TCRdb's copy holds only in-frame clones and misses some; the assay was immunoSEQ multiplex PCR. The sample shows 450,000 or so clones, over 9.5% of them seen only once. The specimen sequenced was naive CD4+ T cells from blood. These TCRs come from a woman between 18 and 30 years old in good health. Each CDR3 is given with its conserved first and last residue. Fields, in order: D gene, clone size, J gene, V gene, CDR3 DNA, CDR3 protein. D genes are given only for firm matches. Size is stated for part of the rows, as once, few or many counts, or as a class when the clone is expanded.

>-|-|TRBJ2-4|TRBV4-3
TGCGCCAGCAGCCAAGACGTGCGTGCGTACATTCAGTACTTC
CASSQDVRAYIQYF
>-|few|TRBJ2-3|TRBV7-3
TGTGCCAGCAGCTTAACGAGCTTGATGGGGGATACGCAGTATTTT
CASSLTSLMGDTQYF
>-|few|TRBJ1-2|TRBV9
TGTGCCAGCAGCTCACGACAGATCTACACCTTC
CASSSRQIYTF
>TRBD2|many|TRBJ2-3|TRBV15
TGTGCCACCAGCAGAGATAGGATGAGCGGGACGTGGTATTTT
CATSRDRMSGTWYF
>-|-|TRBJ2-5|TRBV5-1
TGCGCCAGCCATCTCCGGGCCGGGGGGACCCAGTACTTC
CASHLRAGGTQYF
>-|-|TRBJ2-1|TRBV18
TGTGCCAGCTCACCAAGGAGTTCCAATGAGCAGTTCTTC
CASSPRSSNEQFF
>-|few|TRBJ2-1|TRBV10-3
TGTGCCATCACGGGAAATTACAATGAGCAGTTCTTC
CAITGNYNEQFF
>TRBD2|-|TRBJ2-3|TRBV7-7
TGTGCTAGCAGCCTAGCGGGAGTCGGAGATACGCAGTATTTT
CASSLAGVGDTQYF
>-|-|TRBJ2-3|TRBV6-5
TGTGCCAGCAGTTATGACGGGGGCACAGATACGCAGTATTTT
CASSYDGGTDTQYF
>TRBD2|-|TRBJ2-4|TRBV28
TGTGCCAGCGGATTAGCGGGGGGGCGGAAAAACATTCAGTACTTC
CASGLAGGRKNIQYF
>-|-|TRBJ2-3|TRBV4-2
TGTGCCAGCAGCCTCGAGAGGAGGGGCAGCACAGATACGCAGTATTTT
CASSLERRGSTDTQYF
>TRBD2|few|TRBJ2-1|TRBV29-1
TGCAGCGTTCCCAGCGGGAGGCAGTTCTTC
CSVPSGRQFF
>-|-|TRBJ2-5|TRBV19
TGTGCCAGTAGAGCCTCCCTCGCAGGGACGGAGACCCAGTACTTC
CASRASLAGTETQYF
>TRBD2|-|TRBJ2-1|TRBV7-8
TGTGCCAGCAGCTTGTTAATGCGGGAGAAGTGGAATGAGCAGTTCTTC
CASSLLMREKWNEQFF
>-|-|TRBJ2-1|TRBV7-3
TGTGCCAGCAGTTCAGGCGGCGAGCAGTTCTTC
CASSSGGEQFF
>TRBD2|-|TRBJ2-3|TRBV4-3
TGCGCCAGCAGCCAAGAAGGGAGGGCAGATACGCAGTATTTT
CASSQEGRADTQYF
>-|few|TRBJ2-1|TRBV25-1
TGTGCCAGCAGTGAAATGGAGCCTTACAATGAGCAGTTCTTC
CASSEMEPYNEQFF
>TRBD1|-|TRBJ2-1|TRBV7-6
TGTGCCAGCAGCTTAGCGACGGACAGGGGAGAGATCTTC
CASSLATDRGEIF
>-|-|TRBJ2-6|TRBV5-1
TGCGCCAGCAGCTTCCCTAAAGGGCAGGTCTCTGGGGCCAACGTCCTGACTTTC
CASSFPKGQVSGANVLTF
>-|-|TRBJ2-1|TRBV2
TGTGCCAGCAGTGGGTCCTCCTACAATGAGCAGTTCTTC
CASSGSSYNEQFF
>-|few|TRBJ2-7|TRBV28
TGTGCCAGCAGTCCGTCCGGGACCGTTACCTACGAGCAGTACTTC
CASSPSGTVTYEQYF
>TRBD2|-|TRBJ2-7|TRBV5-1
TGCGCCAGCAGCTGGGATAGCGGGAGTGGCTACGAGCAGTACTTC
CASSWDSGSGYEQYF
>TRBD1|few|TRBJ2-2|TRBV5-1
TGCGCCAGCAGCAACCCGGACAGGGATTCCGGGGAGCTGTTTTTT
CASSNPDRDSGELFF
>-|-|TRBJ2-3|TRBV28
TGTGCCAGCATCCTCCAGGGGGCGGGGGGCACAGATACGCAGTATTTT
CASILQGAGGTDTQYF
>TRBD1|once|TRBJ1-2|TRBV25-1
TGTGCCAGCAGTGGGACAGGGATCTATGGCTACACCTTC
CASSGTGIYGYTF
>-|few|TRBJ2-1|TRBV7-3
TGTGCCAGCAGACTCGACAGATACAATGAGCAGTTCTTC
CASRLDRYNEQFF
>-|few|TRBJ2-3|TRBV18
TGTGCCAGCTCACCACGTCAGGGCACAGATACGCAGTATTTT
CASSPRQGTDTQYF
>-|-|TRBJ2-7|TRBV5-4
TGTGCCAGCAGCTCGCTCTTGGACTCCTACGAGCAGTACTTC
CASSSLLDSYEQYF